The 17 T cell receptor beta chains below come from one sample, sequenced in a study of identical twins. In TCRdb, the 5' RACE reads were re-called with MiXCR into one record per CDR3 protein. The data show 260,000 or so distinct CDR3 sequences, approximately 7.3% seen once. The sample also formed part of further work on yellow fever vaccine responses in identical twins.

Sequenced input: CD8+ T cells sorted from blood. These receptors were taken from a woman between 18 and 30 years old in good health.

This clonotype was detected only a few times. The rearrangement joins TRBV4-1 to TRBJ2-7; TRBD2 might be the D (5 bases). This CDR3 region has 14 residues. Germline V gives CDR1 MGHRA, CDR2 YSYEKL. V dropped 0 bases and J dropped 1 base, with 7 bases sitting between them. The CDR3: CASSQEWTSYEQYF. The CDR3 DNA follows: TGCGCCAGCAGCCAAGAGTGGACTTCCTACGAGCAGTACTTC.

This clonotype was detected ten times or more. The rearrangement uses TRBV28 and TRBJ2-1; 7 bases map to TRBD1. The CDR3 totals 13 residues. Germline CDR1 is MDHEN and CDR2 is SYDVKM. Unmatched junction bases numbered 4, after V lost 5 bases and J lost 6 bases. The DNA for the CDR3 is TGTGCCAGCAGTCCCCGGGACAGCAATGAGCAGTTCTTC. Its translation is CASSPRDSNEQFF.

This clonotype has at least ten counts. The rearrangement uses TRBV18 and TRBJ2-7; TRBD2 aligns across 7 bases. This CDR3 spans 17 amino acids. Germline V gene lookup returns CDR1 KGHSH and CDR2 LQKENI. Germline trimming cut 3 bases from V and 3 bases from J; bases unmatched to any gene: 14. The CDR3 nucleotides read TGTGCCAGCTCACCGAGGTCCGGACTAGGAACAAACTACGAGCAGTACTTC. Translating it yields CASSPRSGLGTNYEQYF.

The chain joins TRBV6-1 to TRBJ2-1; the D gene could be TRBD1 or TRBD2 (5 bases each). This CDR3 is 16 amino acids long. V dropped 6 bases and J dropped 3 bases, with 18 bases sitting between them. The V gene's germline CDR1 is MNHNS and CDR2 SASEGT. The CDR3, as DNA: TGTGCCAGCAGCCCAACCGGGACGTTTGTCTACAATGAGCAGTTCTTC. Translated, it gives CASSPTGTFVYNEQFF.

This clonotype was picked up a small number of times. The gene calls are TRBV2 and TRBJ2-5; perhaps D is TRBD1 or TRBD2 (6 bases each). The germline V and J ends were trimmed by 2 bases and 2 bases, with 18 bases remaining between them. Germline assignment: CDR1 SNHLY and CDR2 FYNNEI. The CDR3 length is 17 residues. The chain's CDR3 is CASSEIRLGGSQETQYF. The CDR3 region has the DNA TGTGCCAGCAGTGAAATACGGCTGGGGGGCAGTCAAGAGACCCAGTACTTC.

The chain combines TRBV12-3 or TRBV12-4 with TRBJ2-5; no clear D. The CDR3 is 13 amino acids. V gave up 5 bases and J gave up 2 bases, with 9 bases separating them. The CDR3 nucleotides read TGTGCCAGCAGTCCGGTGTTTCAAGAGACCCAGTACTTC. Translating gives CASSPVFQETQYF.

This clonotype appeared many times. V usage is TRBV29-1 and J usage is TRBJ2-1, with D possibly matching TRBD1 (6 bases). This CDR3 is 12 amino acids long. CDR1 SQVTM and CDR2 ANQGSEA come from the germline V gene. The V and J ends lost 3 bases and 10 bases respectively, with 13 bases between them. Here the CDR3 reads CSVEGDTREQFF. The CDR3 DNA is TGCAGCGTTGAGGGGGACACCCGGGAGCAGTTCTTC.

The V call is TRBV9, the J call TRBJ1-6, with TRBD1 identical over 8 bases. This CDR3 contains 14 residues. CDR1 and CDR2 from the germline V gene are SGDLS and YYNGEE. Trimming at V came to 6 bases and at J to 7 bases, leaving 6 bases not matched to a gene. CDR3: CASTRTGLNSPLHF. The CDR3 DNA sequence: TGTGCCAGCACCAGGACAGGGCTAAATTCACCCCTCCACTTT.

This clonotype was recorded many times. This chain links TRBV3-1 with TRBJ2-3, with 10 bases fitting TRBD1. V lost 1 base and J lost 4; bases outside the gene matches: 5. Germline V lookup: CDR1 LGHDT, CDR2 YNNKEL (reference sequence). The CDR3 consists of 16 residues. The CDR3 spells CASSQVRTGGPDTQYF. The CDR3, as DNA: TGTGCCAGCAGCCAAGTGCGGACAGGGGGTCCAGATACGCAGTATTTT.

This chain uses TRBV7-6 with TRBJ1-5; D is ambiguous. Trimming took 4 bases from V and 1 from J, leaving 11 bases between them. Germline loops: CDR1 SGHVS, CDR2 FNYEAQ. The CDR3 extends over 15 amino acids. CDR3: CASSSDVGSNQPQHF. The CDR3 nucleotides read TGTGCCAGCAGCTCGGATGTGGGGAGCAATCAGCCCCAGCATTTT.

As to this clonotype: Mismatch with germline at one junction end may stem from a read error. This sequence joins TRBV20-1 and TRBJ1-4; a weak D match, TRBD1 (5 bases). Germline CDR1 is DFQATT and CDR2 is SNEGSKA (reference sequence). The CDR3 is 14 amino acids. CDR3 in amino acids: CSARVAGTNEKLFF. In DNA, the CDR3 is TGCAGTGCTAGAGTTGCAGGGACTAATGAAAAACTGTTTTTC.

This clonotype was counted many times. The J gene is TRBJ2-7, the V gene TRBV14, with 7 nucleotides matching TRBD1. V gave up 4 bases and J gave up 2 bases; unmatched junction bases: 5. The CDR3 has 14 residues. Per germline, CDR1 SGHDN and CDR2 FVKESK. This CDR3 reads CASSPRGFAYEQYF. For the CDR3, the DNA is TGTGCCAGCAGCCCCAGGGGGTTCGCCTACGAGCAGTACTTC. Full variable domain (rest looked up from reference TRBV14 and TRBJ2-7): EAGVTQFPSHSVIEKGQTVTLRCDPISGHDNLYWYRRVMGKEIKFLLHFVKESKQDESGMPNNRFLAERTGGTYSTLKVQPAELEDSGVYFCASSPRGFAYEQYFGPGTRLTVT.

In its sample, this clonotype was seen many times. The V call is TRBV29-1, the J call TRBJ2-7; TRBD2 aligns across 10 bases. Germline assignment: CDR1 SQVTM and CDR2 ANQGSEA. V shed 4 bases, J shed 3 bases, and the junction held 3 bases outside the gene matches. CDR3 length equals 13 residues. The CDR3, as DNA: TGCAGCGTTGTGCCTAGCGGGAGCTACGAGCAGTACTTC. Encoded protein: CSVVPSGSYEQYF.

This clonotype came up a few times. This CDR3 is CASSAEGDGYNEQFF. The CDR3 region has the DNA TGTGCCAGCAGTGCGGAAGGGGACGGCTACAATGAGCAGTTCTTC. The chain links TRBV6-4 to TRBJ2-1; tentatively, D is TRBD1 or TRBD2 (5 bases each). V was trimmed by 4 bases and J by 3 bases, leaving 13 bases between them. The germline V gene has CDR1 MRHNA and CDR2 SNTAGT. This CDR3 is built from 15 residues.

This clonotype was detected many times. The J gene is TRBJ2-1, the V gene TRBV29-1, with D uncertain. Germline V CDR1 and CDR2: SQVTM, ANQGSEA. Trimming stripped 5 bases from V and 3 bases from J, with 11 bases between. The CDR3 extends over 13 amino acids. This chain's CDR3 is CSVWGGGYNEQFF. The DNA of the CDR3 is TGCAGCGTTTGGGGTGGCGGCTACAATGAGCAGTTCTTC.

This sequence joins TRBV12-5 and TRBJ2-1, with TRBD2 matching 10 bases. This CDR3 spans 14 amino acids. J lost 6 bases, V lost 5 bases, and 4 bases had no gene match. CDR1 LGHNT and CDR2 FRNRAP come from the germline V gene. CDR3 in amino acids: CASGAAGGPNEQFF. The CDR3 bases are TGTGCTAGTGGTGCAGCGGGGGGGCCCAATGAGCAGTTCTTC.

This clonotype was observed many times. J is TRBJ2-1 and V is TRBV15, with 9 bases fitting TRBD2. V was pared by 1 base and J by 6 bases, with 16 bases of the junction left unmatched. Germline assignment: CDR1 LNHNV and CDR2 YYDKDF (reference sequence). The CDR3 is made up of 19 amino acids. The CDR3 sequence: CATSRGSSGTGDLGNEQFF. In DNA, the CDR3 is TGTGCCACCAGCAGAGGGTCTAGCGGGACGGGAGACTTGGGCAATGAGCAGTTCTTC.